The entry below gives a single T cell receptor (beta chain) sequence along with its context. The sample belongs to a study of cytomegalovirus exposure and HLA in healthy donors. CDR1 is SGHNT and CDR2 is YENEEA in the germline V gene. Unmatched junction bases numbered 8, after V lost 5 bases and J lost 4 bases. CDR3 length equals 16 residues. Both 60 Vbeta primers and 13 Jbeta primers went into the PCR. Here immunoSEQ multiplex PCR was the method, and the copy in TCRdb shows in-frame clones only, minus some. The sample has about 180,000 clones; over 70% are singletons. This chain links TRBV11-3 with TRBJ2-1; 10 nucleotides agree with TRBD1. This receptor was obtained from a man between 35 and 55 years old in good health and CMV-seronegative. Sequences were obtained from PBMCs. As DNA, the CDR3 is TGTGCCAGCAGCACCCCGACAGGGGGCACATACAATGAGCAGTTCTTC. This gives the protein CASSTPTGGTYNEQFF.